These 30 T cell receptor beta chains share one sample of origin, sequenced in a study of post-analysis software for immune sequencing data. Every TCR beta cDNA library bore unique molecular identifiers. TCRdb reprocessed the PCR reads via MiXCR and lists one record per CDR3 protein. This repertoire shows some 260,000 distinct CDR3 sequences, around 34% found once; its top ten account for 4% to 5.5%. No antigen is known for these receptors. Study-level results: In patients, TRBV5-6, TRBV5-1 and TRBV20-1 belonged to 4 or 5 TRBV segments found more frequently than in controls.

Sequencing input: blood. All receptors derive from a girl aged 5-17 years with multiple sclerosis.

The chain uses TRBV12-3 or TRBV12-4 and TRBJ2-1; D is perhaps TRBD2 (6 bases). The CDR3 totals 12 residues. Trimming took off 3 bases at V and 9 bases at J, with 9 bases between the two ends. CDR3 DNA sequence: TGTGCCAGCAGTTTCCCCGGGAGTGAGCAGTTCTTC. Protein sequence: CASSFPGSEQFF.

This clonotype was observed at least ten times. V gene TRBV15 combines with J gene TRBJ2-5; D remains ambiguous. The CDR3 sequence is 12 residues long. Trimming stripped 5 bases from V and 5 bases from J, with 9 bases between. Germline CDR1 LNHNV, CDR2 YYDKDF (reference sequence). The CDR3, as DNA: TGTGCCACCAGCGGTAGCAGCGAGACCCAGTACTTC. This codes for CATSGSSETQYF.

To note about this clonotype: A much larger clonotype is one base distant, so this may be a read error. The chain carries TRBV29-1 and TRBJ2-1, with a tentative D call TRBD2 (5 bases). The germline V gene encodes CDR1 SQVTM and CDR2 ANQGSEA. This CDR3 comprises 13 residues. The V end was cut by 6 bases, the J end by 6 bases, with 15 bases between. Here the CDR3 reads CSVRRGIINEQFF. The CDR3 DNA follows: TGCAGCGTACGACGGGGAATAATCAATGAGCAGTTCTTC.

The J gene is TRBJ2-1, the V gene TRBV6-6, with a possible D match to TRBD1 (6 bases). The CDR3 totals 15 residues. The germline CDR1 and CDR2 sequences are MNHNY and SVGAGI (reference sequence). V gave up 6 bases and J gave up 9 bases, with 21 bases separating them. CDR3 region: CASRLGQREMGEQFF. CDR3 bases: TGTGCCAGCAGGCTAGGACAGAGAGAAATGGGTGAGCAGTTCTTC.

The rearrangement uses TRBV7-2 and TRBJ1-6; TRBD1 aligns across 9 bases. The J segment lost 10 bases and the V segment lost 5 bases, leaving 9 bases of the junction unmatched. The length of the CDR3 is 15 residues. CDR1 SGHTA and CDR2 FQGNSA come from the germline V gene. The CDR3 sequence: CASSIPGTGSSPLHF. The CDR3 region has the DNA TGTGCCAGCAGCATCCCCGGGACAGGGTCCTCACCCCTCCACTTT.

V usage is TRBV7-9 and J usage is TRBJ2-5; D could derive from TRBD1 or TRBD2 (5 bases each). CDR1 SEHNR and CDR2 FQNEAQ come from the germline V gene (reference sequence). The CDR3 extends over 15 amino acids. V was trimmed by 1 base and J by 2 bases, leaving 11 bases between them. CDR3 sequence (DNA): TGTGCCAGCAGCTTAGATGGGACCCCTCAAGAGACCCAGTACTTC. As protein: CASSLDGTPQETQYF. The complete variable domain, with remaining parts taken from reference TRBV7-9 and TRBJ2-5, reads DTGVSQNPRHKITKRGQNVTFRCDPISEHNRLYWYRQTLGQGPEFLTYFQNEAQLEKSRLLSDRFSAERPKGSFSTLEIQRTEQGDSAMYLCASSLDGTPQETQYFGPGTRLLVL.

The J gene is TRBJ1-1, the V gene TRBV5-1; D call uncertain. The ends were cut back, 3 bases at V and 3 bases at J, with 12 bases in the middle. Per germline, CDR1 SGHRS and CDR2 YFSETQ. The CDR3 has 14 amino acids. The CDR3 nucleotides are TGCGCCAGCAGCTCGTCGGGTGGAGACACTGAAGCTTTCTTT. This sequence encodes CASSSSGGDTEAFF.

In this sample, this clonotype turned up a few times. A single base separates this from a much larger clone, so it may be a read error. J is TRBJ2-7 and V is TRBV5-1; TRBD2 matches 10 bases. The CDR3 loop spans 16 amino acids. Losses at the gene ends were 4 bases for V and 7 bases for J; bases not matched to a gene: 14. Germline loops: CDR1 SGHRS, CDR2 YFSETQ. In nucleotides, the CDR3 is TGCGCCAGCAGCCCAGGATGGACTAGCGGCGACAATGAGCAGTACTTC. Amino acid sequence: CASSPGWTSGDNEQYF.

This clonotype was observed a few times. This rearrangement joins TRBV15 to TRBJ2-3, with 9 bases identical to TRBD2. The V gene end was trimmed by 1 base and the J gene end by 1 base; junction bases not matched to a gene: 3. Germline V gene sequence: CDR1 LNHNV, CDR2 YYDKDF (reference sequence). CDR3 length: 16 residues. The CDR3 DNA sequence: TGTGCCACCAGCAGAGTAATAGCGGGGGGCACAGATACGCAGTATTTT. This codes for CATSRVIAGGTDTQYF.

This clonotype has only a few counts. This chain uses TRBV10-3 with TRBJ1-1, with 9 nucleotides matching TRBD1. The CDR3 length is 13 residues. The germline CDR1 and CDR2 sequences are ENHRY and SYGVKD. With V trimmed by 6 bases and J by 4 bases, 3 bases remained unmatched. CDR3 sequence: CAISRTGATEAFF. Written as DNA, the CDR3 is TGTGCCATCAGCCGGACAGGGGCCACTGAAGCTTTCTTT.

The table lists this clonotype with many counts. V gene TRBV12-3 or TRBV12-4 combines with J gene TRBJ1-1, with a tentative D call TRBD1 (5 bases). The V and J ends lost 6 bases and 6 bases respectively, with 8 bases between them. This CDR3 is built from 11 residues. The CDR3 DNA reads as TGTGCCAGCAGCCCAGGGTCTGAAGCTTTCTTT. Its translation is CASSPGSEAFF.

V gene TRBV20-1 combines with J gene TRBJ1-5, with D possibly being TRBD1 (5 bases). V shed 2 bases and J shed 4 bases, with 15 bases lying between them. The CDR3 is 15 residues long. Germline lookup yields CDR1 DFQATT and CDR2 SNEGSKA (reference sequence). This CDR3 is CSARRDSSENQPQHF. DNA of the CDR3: TGCAGTGCTAGAAGGGACTCGTCTGAGAATCAGCCCCAGCATTTT.

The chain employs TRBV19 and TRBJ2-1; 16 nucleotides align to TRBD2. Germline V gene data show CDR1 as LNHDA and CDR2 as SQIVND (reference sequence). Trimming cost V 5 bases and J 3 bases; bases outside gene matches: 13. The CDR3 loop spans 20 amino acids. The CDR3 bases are TGTGCCAGTAGTTCACCCTGGGGGACTAGCGGGAGGGCCGTCTACAATGAGCAGTTCTTC. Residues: CASSSPWGTSGRAVYNEQFF. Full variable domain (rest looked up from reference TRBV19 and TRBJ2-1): DGGITQSPKYLFRKEGQNVTLSCEQNLNHDAMYWYRQDPGQGLRLIYYSQIVNDFQKGDIAEGYSVSREKKESFPLTVTSAQKNPTAFYLCASSSPWGTSGRAVYNEQFFGPGTRLTVL.

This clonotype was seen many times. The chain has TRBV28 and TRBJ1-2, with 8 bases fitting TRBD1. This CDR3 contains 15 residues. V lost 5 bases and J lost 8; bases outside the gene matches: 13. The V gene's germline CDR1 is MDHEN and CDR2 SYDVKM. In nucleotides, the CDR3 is TGTGCCAGCAGTCCGGATGGACAGGGCATAACGGGCTACACCTTC. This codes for CASSPDGQGITGYTF.

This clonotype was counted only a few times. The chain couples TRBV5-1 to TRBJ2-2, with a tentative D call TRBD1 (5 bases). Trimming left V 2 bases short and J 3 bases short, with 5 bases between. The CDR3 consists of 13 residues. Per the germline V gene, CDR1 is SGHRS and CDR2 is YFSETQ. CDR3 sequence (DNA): TGCGCCAGCAGCTTAGGGGACACCGGGGAGCTGTTTTTT. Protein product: CASSLGDTGELFF. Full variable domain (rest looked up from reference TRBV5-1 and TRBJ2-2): KAGVTQTPRYLIKTRGQQVTLSCSPISGHRSVSWYQQTPGQGLQFLFEYFSETQRNKGNFPGRFSGRQFSNSRSEMNVSTLELGDSALYLCASSLGDTGELFFGEGSRLTVL.

The chain's CDR3 is CASSLWVFGEQYF. The CDR3 DNA is TGTGCCAGCAGCTTATGGGTCTTTGGAGAGCAGTACTTC. The chain carries TRBV7-2 and TRBJ2-7; no definite D call. Between the trimmed V and J ends, which lost 2 bases and 7 bases, there was a span of 12 bases. The CDR3 totals 13 residues. Germline values: CDR1 SGHTA, CDR2 FQGNSA.

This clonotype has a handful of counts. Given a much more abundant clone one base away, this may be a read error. The CDR3 nucleotides read TGTGTCAGCCAAACTAGCGTTAATGAGCAGTTCTTC. Translation gives CVSQTSVNEQFF. The chain employs TRBV6-6 and TRBJ2-1, with 7 bases lining up with TRBD2. The CDR3 consists of 12 residues. Germline V gene lookup returns CDR1 MNHNY and CDR2 SVGAGI (reference sequence).

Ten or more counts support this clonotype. The CDR3 loop reads CASSQEPSSDQSTDTQYF. The DNA for the CDR3 is TGTGCCAGCAGCCAAGAGCCATCCAGCGACCAGAGCACAGATACGCAGTATTTT. The chain employs TRBV14 and TRBJ2-3; no reliable D call. This CDR3 is built from 18 residues. The germline CDR1 and CDR2 sequences are SGHDN and FVKESK. Trimming left V 0 bases short and J 0 bases short, with 16 bases between.

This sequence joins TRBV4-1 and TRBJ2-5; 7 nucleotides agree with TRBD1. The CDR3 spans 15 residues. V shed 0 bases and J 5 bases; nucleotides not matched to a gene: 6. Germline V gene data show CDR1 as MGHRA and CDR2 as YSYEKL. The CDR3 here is CASSQEQGSWETQYF. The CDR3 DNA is TGCGCCAGCAGCCAAGAACAGGGGTCTTGGGAGACCCAGTACTTC.

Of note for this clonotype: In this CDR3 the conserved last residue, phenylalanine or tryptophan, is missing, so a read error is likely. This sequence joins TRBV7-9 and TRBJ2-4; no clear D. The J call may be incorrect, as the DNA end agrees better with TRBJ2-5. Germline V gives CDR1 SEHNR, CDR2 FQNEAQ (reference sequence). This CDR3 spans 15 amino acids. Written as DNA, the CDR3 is TGTGCCAGCAGCTTCGCAAACCGCCGCCAAGAGACCCAGTACTTG. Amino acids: CASSFANRRQETQYL.

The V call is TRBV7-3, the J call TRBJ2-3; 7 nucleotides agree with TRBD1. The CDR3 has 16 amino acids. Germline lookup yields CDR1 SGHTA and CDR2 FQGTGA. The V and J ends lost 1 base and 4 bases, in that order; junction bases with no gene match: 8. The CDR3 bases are TGTGCCAGCAGCTTAAACGTAGGGGGCGCCCCAGATACGCAGTATTTT. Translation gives CASSLNVGGAPDTQYF. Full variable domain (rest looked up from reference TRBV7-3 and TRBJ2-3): GAGVSQTPSNKVTEKGKYVELRCDPISGHTALYWYRQSLGQGPEFLIYFQGTGAADDSGLPNDRFFAVRPEGSVSTLKIQRTERGDSAVYLCASSLNVGGAPDTQYFGPGTRLTVL.

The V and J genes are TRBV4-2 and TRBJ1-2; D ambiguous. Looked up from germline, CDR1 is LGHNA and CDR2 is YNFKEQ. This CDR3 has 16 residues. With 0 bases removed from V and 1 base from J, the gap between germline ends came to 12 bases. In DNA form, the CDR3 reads TGTGCCAGCAGCCAAGATCTCGGCAGGAGTAACTATGGCTACACCTTC. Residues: CASSQDLGRSNYGYTF.

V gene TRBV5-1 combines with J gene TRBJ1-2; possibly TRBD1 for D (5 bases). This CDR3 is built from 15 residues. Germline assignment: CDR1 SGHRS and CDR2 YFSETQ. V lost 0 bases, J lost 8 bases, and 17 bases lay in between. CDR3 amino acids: CASSLDLGPTLGYTF. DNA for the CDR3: TGCGCCAGCAGCTTGGATCTGGGACCGACTCTCGGCTACACCTTC.

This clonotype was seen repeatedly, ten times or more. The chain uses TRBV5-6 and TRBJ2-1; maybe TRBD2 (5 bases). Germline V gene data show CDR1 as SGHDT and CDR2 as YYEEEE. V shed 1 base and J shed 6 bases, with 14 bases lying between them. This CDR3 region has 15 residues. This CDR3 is CASSLSATTSNEQFF. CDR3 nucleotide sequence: TGTGCCAGCAGCTTGAGTGCGACTACAAGCAATGAGCAGTTCTTC.

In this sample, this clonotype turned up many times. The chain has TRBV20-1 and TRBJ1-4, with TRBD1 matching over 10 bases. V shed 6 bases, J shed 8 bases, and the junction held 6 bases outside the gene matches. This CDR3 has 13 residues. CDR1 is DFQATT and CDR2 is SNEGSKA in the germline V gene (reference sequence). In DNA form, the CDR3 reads TGCAGTGCGGGACAGGGGTTAGGAGAAAAACTGTTTTTT. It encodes CSAGQGLGEKLFF.

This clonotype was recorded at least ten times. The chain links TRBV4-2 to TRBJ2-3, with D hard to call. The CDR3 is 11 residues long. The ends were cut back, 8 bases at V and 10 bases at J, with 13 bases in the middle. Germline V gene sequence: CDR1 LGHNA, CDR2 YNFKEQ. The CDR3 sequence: CASASLFAQYF. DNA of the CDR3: TGTGCCAGCGCCAGTTTATTCGCGCAGTATTTT.

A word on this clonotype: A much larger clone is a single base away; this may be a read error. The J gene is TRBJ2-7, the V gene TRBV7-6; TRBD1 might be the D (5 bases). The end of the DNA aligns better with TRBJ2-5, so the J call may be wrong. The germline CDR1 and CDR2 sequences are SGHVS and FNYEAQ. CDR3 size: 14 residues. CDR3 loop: CACSLGAGWETQYF. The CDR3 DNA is TGTGCCTGCAGCTTAGGGGCAGGGTGGGAGACCCAGTACTTC.

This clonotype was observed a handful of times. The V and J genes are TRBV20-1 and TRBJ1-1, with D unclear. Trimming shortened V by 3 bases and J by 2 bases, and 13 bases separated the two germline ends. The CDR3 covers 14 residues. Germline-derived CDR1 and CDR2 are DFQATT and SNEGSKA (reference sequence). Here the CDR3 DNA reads TGCAGTGCTAGCTCGCCAGGATATAACACTGAAGCTTTCTTT. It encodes CSASSPGYNTEAFF.

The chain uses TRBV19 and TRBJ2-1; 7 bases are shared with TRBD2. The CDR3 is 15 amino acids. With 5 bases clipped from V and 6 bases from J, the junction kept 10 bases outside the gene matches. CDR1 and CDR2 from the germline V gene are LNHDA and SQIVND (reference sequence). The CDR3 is CASSWVGGVGNEQFF. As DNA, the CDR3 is TGTGCCAGTAGTTGGGTGGGAGGGGTAGGCAATGAGCAGTTCTTC.

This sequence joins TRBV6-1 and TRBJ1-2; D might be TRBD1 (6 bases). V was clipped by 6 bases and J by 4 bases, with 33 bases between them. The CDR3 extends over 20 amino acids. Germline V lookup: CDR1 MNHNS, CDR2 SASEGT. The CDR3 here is CASSQNWDTATLSTSYGYTF. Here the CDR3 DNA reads TGTGCCAGCAGCCAGAACTGGGACACCGCAACCCTATCTACTAGCTATGGCTACACCTTC.